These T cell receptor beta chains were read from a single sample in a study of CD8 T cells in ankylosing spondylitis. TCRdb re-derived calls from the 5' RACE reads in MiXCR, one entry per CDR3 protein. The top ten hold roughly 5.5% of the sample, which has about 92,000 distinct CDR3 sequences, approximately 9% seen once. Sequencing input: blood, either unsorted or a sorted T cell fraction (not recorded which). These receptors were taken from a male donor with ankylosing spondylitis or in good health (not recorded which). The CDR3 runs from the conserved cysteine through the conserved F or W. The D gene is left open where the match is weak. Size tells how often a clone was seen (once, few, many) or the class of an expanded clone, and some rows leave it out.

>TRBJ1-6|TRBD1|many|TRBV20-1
CSARPGQGDSPLHF
TGCAGTGCTAGACCCGGACAGGGAGATTCACCCCTCCACTTT
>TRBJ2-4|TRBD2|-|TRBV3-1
CASSTGTSGGVAKNIQYF
TGTGCCAGCAGCACCGGGACTAGCGGGGGGGTTGCCAAAAACATTCAGTACTTC
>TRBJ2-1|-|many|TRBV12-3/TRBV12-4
CASRETEQFF
TGTGCCAGCAGGGAGACGGAGCAGTTCTTC
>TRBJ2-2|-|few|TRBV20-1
CSAISARGTGELFF
TGCAGTGCTATCTCAGCCAGGGGAACCGGGGAGCTGTTTTTT
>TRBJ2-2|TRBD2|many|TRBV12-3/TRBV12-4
CASSKGRRLAGENTGELFF
TGTGCCAGCAGCAAGGGGCGAAGACTAGCGGGGGAGAACACCGGGGAGCTGTTTTTT
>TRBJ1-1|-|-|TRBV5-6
CASSRFWTENTEAFF
TGTGCCAGCAGCCGATTTTGGACCGAGAACACTGAAGCTTTCTTT
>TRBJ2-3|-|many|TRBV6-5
CASSYMGSTDTQYF
TGTGCCAGCAGTTATATGGGGAGCACAGATACGCAGTATTTT
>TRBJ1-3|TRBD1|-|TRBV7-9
CASSQGQGMLGGNTIYF
TGTGCCAGCAGCCAGGGACAGGGGATGCTGGGAGGAAACACCATATATTTT
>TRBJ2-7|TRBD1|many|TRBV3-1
CASSHSGQGGYEQYF
TGTGCCAGCAGCCACTCGGGACAGGGCGGCTACGAGCAGTACTTC
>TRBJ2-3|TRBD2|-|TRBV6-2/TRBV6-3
CASRMQRGGVPDTQYF
TGTGCCAGCAGGATGCAGCGGGGGGGCGTCCCAGATACGCAGTATTTT
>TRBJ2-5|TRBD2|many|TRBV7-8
CASSLYGGETQYF
TGTGCCAGCAGCTTATACGGGGGGGAGACCCAGTACTTC
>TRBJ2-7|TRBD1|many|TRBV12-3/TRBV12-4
CASRYDRGTGQYF
TGTGCCAGCAGATATGACAGGGGAACAGGGCAGTACTTC
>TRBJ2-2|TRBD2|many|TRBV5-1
CASSPAGSTGELFF
TGCGCCAGCAGTCCAGCGGGAAGCACCGGGGAGCTGTTTTTT
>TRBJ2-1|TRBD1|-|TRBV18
CASSPRQGVDEQFF
TGTGCCAGCTCACCGAGACAGGGGGTGGATGAGCAGTTCTTC
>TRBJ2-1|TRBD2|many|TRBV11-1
CASSLVGGGSTRFSYNEQFF
TGTGCCAGCAGCTTAGTGGGCGGGGGGTCTACTAGATTCTCCTACAATGAGCAGTTCTTC
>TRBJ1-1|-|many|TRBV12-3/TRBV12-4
CASSPTGGEEVAFF
TGTGCCAGCAGTCCGACGGGGGGCGAGGAGGTTGCTTTCTTT
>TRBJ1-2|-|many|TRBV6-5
CASSRTGSRYGYTF
TGTGCCAGCAGCCGAACAGGGAGCAGGTATGGCTACACCTTC
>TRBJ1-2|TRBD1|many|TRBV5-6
CASSLGQRNNYGYTF
TGTGCCAGCAGCCTGGGACAGCGCAACAACTATGGCTACACCTTC
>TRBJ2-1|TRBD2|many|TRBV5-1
CASSPGTSGYNEQFF
TGCGCCAGCAGCCCCGGGACTAGCGGGTACAATGAGCAGTTCTTC
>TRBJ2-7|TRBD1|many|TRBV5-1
CASSWGQGGLTYEQYF
TGCGCCAGCAGCTGGGGACAGGGCGGCCTCACCTACGAGCAGTACTTC
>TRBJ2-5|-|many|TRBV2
CASTVVETQYF
TGTGCCAGCACAGTCGTTGAGACCCAGTACTTC
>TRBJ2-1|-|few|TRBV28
CASRRTASNEQFF
TGTGCCAGCAGGCGGACGGCGAGCAATGAGCAGTTCTTC
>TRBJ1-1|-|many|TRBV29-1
CSVEGYGRKAFF
TGCAGCGTTGAAGGGTACGGGCGCAAAGCTTTCTTT
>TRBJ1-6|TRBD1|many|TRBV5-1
CASTSTGSLSSPLHF
TGCGCCAGCACCTCGACAGGGTCCCTAAGTTCACCCCTCCACTTT
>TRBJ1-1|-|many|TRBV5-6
CASSARYIGRDGAEAFF
TGTGCCAGCAGCGCACGGTACATAGGCCGGGATGGCGCTGAAGCTTTCTTT
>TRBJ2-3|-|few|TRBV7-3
CASSLDSNTDTQYF
TGTGCCAGCAGCCTGGACAGCAATACAGATACGCAGTATTTT
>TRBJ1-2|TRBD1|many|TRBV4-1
CASSQARQGSMYGYTF
TGCGCCAGCAGCCAAGCCCGACAGGGGTCGATGTATGGCTACACCTTC
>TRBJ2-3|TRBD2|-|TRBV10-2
CASLDGGKITDTQYF
TGCGCCAGCTTGGACGGGGGGAAGATCACAGATACGCAGTATTTT
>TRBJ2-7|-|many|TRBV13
CASSERTASYEQYF
TGTGCCAGCAGCGAAAGGACAGCCTCCTACGAGCAGTACTTC
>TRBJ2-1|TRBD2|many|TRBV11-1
CASNDPSGGANEQFF
TGTGCCAGCAACGACCCTAGCGGGGGGGCTAATGAGCAGTTCTTC
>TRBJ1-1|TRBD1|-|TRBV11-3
CASSPGTGTNTEAFF
TGTGCCAGCAGCCCGGGGACAGGAACGAACACTGAAGCTTTCTTT
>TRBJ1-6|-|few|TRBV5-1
CASSLAPARDNSPLHF
TGCGCCAGCAGCTTGGCCCCAGCCAGAGATAATTCACCCCTCCACTTT
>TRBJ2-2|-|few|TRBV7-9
CASSTGQNTGELFF
TGTGCCAGCAGCACGGGACAGAACACCGGGGAGCTGTTTTTT
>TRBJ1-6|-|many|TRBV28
CASRPGGGYNSPLHF
TGTGCCAGCAGACCGGGGGGAGGCTATAATTCACCCCTCCACTTT
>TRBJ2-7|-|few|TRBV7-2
CASSRRITSYEQYF
TGTGCCAGCTCAAGACGGATTACCTCCTACGAGCAGTACTTC
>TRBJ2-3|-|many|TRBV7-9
CASSLVVDTQYF
TGTGCCAGCAGCTTAGTCGTAGATACGCAGTATTTT
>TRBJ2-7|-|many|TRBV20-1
CSASRDFLYEQYF
TGCAGTGCTTCCCGGGACTTCCTCTACGAGCAGTACTTC
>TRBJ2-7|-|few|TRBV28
CASSLPATYEQYF
TGTGCCAGCAGTTTACCAGCTACCTACGAGCAGTACTTC
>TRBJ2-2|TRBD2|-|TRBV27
CASSSYGLGVGELFF
TGTGCCAGCAGTTCCTACGGACTAGGGGTCGGGGAGCTGTTTTTT
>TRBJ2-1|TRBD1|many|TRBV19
CASKDGQGGYNEQFF
TGTGCCAGTAAAGATGGACAGGGTGGATACAATGAGCAGTTCTTC
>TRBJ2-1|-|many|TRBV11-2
CASSLVVTYNEQFF
TGTGCCAGCAGCTTAGTAGTAACCTACAATGAGCAGTTCTTC
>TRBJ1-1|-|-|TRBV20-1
CSAREGHSENTEAFF
TGCAGTGCTAGAGAGGGACACAGCGAAAACACTGAAGCTTTCTTT
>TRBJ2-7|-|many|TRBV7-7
CASSLGQGDTYEQYF
TGTGCTAGCAGCTTAGGGCAGGGCGATACCTACGAGCAGTACTTC
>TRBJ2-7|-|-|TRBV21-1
CASSKDTGPFDDEQYF
TGTGCCAGCAGCAAGGATACAGGGCCGTTCGACGACGAGCAGTACTTC
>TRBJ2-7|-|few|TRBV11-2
CASSSEGYEQYF
TGTGCCAGCAGCTCCGAGGGGTACGAGCAGTACTTC
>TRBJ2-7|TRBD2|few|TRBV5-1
CASSPGREAYEQYF
TGCGCCAGCAGCCCTGGGAGGGAGGCCTACGAGCAGTACTTC
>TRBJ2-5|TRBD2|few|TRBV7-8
CASSLEAGSGETQYF
TGTGCCAGCAGCTTAGAAGCGGGGTCGGGGGAGACCCAGTACTTC
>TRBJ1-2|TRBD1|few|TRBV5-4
CASSFFGTGFNGYTF
TGTGCCAGCAGCTTCTTCGGGACAGGGTTTAATGGCTACACCTTC
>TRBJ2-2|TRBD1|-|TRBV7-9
CASVTGAGELFF
TGTGCCAGCGTCACAGGGGCCGGGGAGCTGTTTTTT
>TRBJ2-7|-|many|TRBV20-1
CSARAGTDEQYF
TGCAGTGCTCGGGCAGGGACGGATGAGCAGTACTTC
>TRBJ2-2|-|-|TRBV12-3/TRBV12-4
CASSWDQNTGELFF
TGTGCCAGCAGCTGGGATCAGAACACCGGGGAGCTGTTTTTT
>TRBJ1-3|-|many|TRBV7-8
CASSLAGWGFSGNTIYF
TGTGCCAGCAGCTTAGCGGGATGGGGTTTCTCTGGAAACACCATATATTTT
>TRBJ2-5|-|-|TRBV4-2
CASSQVMFSFETQYF
TGTGCCAGCAGCCAAGTAATGTTCTCCTTCGAGACCCAGTACTTC
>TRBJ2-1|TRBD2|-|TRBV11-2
CASSHKWAAGGTYNEQFF
TGTGCCAGCAGTCATAAATGGGCTGCGGGGGGGACCTACAATGAGCAGTTCTTC
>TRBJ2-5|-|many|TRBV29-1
CSALRTSYKETQYF
TGCAGCGCTTTGCGGACCAGTTATAAAGAGACCCAGTACTTC